This TCR beta chain was obtained from a study of blood T cell repertoires in COVID-19. Study-wide background: Nucleic acid was either cDNA or gDNA, and it came from T cells, B-cell-depleted T cells, or PBMCs.

In the study's own analysis: Reference gene primer amplification gave estimated nucleated cell counts. Data came from immunoSEQ multiplex PCR; TCRdb stores just in-frame clones and leaves some out. V and J calls and clone size are as listed in that table; D and trimming were resolved from the DNA. The sample lists a few hundred thousand clones, about 90% occurring once. Enrollees, roughly 18 to 90 years old, lived in approximately 25 US areas. Assignments of participants to cohorts depended upon their own reported clinical history. The V segment lost 2 bases and the J segment 7 bases; nucleotides outside the gene matches: 6. In germline, CDR1 is SGHAT, CDR2 FQNNGV. The CDR3 covers 15 residues.

The rearrangement joins TRBV11-2 to TRBJ2-1; 9 bases fit TRBD2. Sequencing used PBMCs or T cells enriched from blood (not recorded which). The clonotype originates from a woman between 25 and 40 years old who had recovered from COVID-19. CDR3 DNA: TGTGCCAGCAGCTTATTAGCGGGAGAAAGGAATGAGCAGTTCTTC. Residues: CASSLLAGERNEQFF.